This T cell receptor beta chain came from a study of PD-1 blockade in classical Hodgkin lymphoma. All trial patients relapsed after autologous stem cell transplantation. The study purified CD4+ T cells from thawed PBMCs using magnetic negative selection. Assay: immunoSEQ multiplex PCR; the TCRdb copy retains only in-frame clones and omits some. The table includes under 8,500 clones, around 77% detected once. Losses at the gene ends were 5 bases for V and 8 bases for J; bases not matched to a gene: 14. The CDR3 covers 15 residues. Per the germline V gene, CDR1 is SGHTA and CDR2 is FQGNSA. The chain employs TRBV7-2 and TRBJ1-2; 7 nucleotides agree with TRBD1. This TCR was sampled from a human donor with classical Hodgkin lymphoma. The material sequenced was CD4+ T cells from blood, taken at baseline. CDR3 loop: CASSPSRQGLWGYTF. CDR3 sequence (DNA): TGTGCCAGCAGCCCCAGCCGACAGGGCCTCTGGGGCTACACCTTC.